The present TCR beta chain was sequenced within a study of T cell clusters in autoimmune cytopenias. Measured by frequency, this clonotype is medium-sized (0.01 to 0.1%). Its antigen is unidentified. TRB amplification used approximately 250 ng of peripheral blood genomic DNA. Per the germline V gene, CDR1 is SQVTM and CDR2 is ANQGSEA. There are 14 residues in the CDR3. One tube held mixed TRB-A and TRB-B primer pools for touch-down PCR. TCRdb reprocessed the multiplex PCR reads; each CDR3 protein has one entry and no DNA is given. The record lists around 10,000 distinct CDR3 sequences, of which the ten most abundant hold around 21%. The study's findings and limits: TRB repertoire shifts in secondary cytopenia and chronic lymphocytic leukemia mostly reflected lymphoma, not autoimmunity. No cluster-lack signature appeared between secondary cytopenia and chronic lymphocytic leukemia patients, apparently due to lymphoma masking.

This sample was shared with a second study, whose subject was T cell repertoires in aging, cancer and after chemotherapy. That source reports: In each cancer cohort, median generation probability increased across chemotherapy, suggesting thymic output rebounded.

Sequencing was done on a sample of peripheral blood. The chain uses TRBV29-1 and TRBJ1-3; the D call from TCRdb, TRBD1, cannot be confirmed without DNA. The sequence came from a human donor in good health. The CDR3 is CSVEDRGPGNTIYF.